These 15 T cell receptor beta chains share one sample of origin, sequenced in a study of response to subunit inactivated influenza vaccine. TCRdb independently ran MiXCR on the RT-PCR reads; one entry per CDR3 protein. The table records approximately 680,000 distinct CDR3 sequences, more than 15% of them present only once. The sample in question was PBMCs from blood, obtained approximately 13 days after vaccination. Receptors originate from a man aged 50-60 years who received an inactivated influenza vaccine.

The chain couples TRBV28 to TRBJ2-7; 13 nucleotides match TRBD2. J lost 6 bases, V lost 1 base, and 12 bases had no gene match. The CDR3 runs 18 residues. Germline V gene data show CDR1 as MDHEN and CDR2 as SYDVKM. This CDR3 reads CASSLSLGMRTSGSEQYF. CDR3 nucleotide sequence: TGTGCCAGCAGTTTATCGTTGGGGATGCGGACTAGCGGGAGCGAGCAGTACTTC.

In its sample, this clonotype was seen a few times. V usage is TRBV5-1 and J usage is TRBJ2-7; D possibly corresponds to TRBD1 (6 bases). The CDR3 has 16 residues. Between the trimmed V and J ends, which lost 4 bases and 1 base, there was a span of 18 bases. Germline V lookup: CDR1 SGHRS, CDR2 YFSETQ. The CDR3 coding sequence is TGCGCCAGCAGCCCGGGTAGGACAGCGCTTTCCTACGAGCAGTACTTC. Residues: CASSPGRTALSYEQYF.

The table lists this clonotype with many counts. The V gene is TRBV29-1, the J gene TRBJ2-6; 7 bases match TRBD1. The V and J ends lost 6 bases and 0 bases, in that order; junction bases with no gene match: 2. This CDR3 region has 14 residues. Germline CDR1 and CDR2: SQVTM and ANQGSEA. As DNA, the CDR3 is TGCAGCGTGGGACAGAGCTCTGGGGCCAACGTCCTGACTTTC. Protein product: CSVGQSSGANVLTF. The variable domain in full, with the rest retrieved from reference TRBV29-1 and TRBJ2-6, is SAVISQKPSRDICQRGTSLTIQCQVDSQVTMMFWYRQQPGQSLTLIATANQGSEATYESGFVIDKFPISRPNLTFSTLTVSNMSPEDSSIYLCSVGQSSGANVLTFGAGSRLTVL.

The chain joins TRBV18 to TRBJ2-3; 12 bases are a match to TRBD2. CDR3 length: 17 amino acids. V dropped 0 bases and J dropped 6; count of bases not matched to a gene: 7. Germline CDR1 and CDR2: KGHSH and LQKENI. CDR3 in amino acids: CASSPPLAGGPGDTQYF. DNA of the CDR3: TGTGCCAGCTCACCACCCCTAGCGGGAGGGCCAGGGGATACGCAGTATTTT.

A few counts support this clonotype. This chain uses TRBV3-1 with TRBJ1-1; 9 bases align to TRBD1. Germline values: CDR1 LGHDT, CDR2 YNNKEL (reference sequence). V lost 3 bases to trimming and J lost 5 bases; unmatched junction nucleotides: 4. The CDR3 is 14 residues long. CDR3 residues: CASSHRTGETEAFF. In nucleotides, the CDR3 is TGTGCCAGCAGCCACAGGACAGGGGAAACTGAAGCTTTCTTT.

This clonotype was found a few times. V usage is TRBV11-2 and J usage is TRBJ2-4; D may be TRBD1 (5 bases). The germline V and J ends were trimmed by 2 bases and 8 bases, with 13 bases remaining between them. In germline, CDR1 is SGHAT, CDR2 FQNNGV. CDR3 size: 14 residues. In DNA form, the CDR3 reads TGTGCCAGCAGCTTACTAGGGGCACGGGACATTCAGTACTTC. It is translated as CASSLLGARDIQYF.

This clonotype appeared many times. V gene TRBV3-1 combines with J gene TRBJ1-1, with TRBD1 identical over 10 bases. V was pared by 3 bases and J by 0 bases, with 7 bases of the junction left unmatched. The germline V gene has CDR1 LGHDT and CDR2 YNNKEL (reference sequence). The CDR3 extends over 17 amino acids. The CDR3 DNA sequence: TGTGCCAGCAGCCAGGGGACAGGGGATTTGATGAACACTGAAGCTTTCTTT. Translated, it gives CASSQGTGDLMNTEAFF.

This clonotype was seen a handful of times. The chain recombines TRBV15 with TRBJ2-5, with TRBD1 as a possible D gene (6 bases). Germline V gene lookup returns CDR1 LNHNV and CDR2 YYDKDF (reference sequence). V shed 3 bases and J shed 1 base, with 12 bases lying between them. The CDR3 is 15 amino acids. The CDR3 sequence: CATSRGIGGQETQYF. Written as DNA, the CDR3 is TGTGCCACCAGCAGGGGCATAGGGGGCCAAGAGACCCAGTACTTC.

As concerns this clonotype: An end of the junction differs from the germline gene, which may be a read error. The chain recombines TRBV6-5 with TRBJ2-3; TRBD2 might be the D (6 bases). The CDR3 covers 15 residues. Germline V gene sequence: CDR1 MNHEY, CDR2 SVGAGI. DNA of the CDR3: TGTGCCAACAGTTACCTGGGGGGTGGGGCAGATACGCAGTATTTT. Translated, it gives CANSYLGGGADTQYF.

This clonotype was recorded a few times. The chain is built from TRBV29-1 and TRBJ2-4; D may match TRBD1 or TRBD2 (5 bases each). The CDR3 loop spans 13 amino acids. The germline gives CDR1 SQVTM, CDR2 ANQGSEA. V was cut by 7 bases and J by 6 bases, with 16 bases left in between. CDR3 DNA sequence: TGCAGCGGTTCGGGGCGAGCAAGAAACATTCAGTACTTC. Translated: CSGSGRARNIQYF.

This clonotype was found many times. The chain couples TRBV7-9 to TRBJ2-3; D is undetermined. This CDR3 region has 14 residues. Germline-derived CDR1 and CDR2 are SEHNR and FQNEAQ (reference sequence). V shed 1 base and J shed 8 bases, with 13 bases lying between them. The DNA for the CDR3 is TGTGCCAGCAGCTTAGGGTTCCCCGGTGGTACGCAGTATTTT. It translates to CASSLGFPGGTQYF.

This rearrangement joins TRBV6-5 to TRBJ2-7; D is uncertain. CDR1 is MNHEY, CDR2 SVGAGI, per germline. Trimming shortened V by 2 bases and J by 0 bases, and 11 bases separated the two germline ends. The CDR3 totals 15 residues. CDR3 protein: CASSYRGRSSYEQYF. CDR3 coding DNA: TGTGCCAGCAGTTACCGCGGACGGAGCTCCTACGAGCAGTACTTC.

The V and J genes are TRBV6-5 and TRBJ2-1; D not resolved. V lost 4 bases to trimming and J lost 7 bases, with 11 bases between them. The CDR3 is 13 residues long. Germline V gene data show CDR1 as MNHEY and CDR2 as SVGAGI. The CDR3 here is CASSLNVRNEQFF. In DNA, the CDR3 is TGTGCCAGCAGTTTGAACGTTAGGAATGAGCAGTTCTTC.

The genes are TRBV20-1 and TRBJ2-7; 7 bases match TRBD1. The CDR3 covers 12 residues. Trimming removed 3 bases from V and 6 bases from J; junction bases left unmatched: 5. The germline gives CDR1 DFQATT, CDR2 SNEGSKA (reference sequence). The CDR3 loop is CSARDRPSEQYF. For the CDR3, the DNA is TGCAGTGCTAGGGACAGGCCCTCCGAGCAGTACTTC.

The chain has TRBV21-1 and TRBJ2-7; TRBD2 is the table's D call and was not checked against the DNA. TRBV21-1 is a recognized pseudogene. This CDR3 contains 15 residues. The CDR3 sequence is CASYWESSSSYEQYF. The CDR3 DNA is TGTGCCAGCTACTGGGAGAGTTCAAGCTCCTACGAGCAGTACTTC.